The 30 T cell receptor beta chains presented below share a single source sample, sequenced in a study of blood T cell repertoires in COVID-19. Data came from immunoSEQ multiplex PCR; TCRdb stores just in-frame clones and leaves some out. The table shows under 400,000 clones, with roughly nine tenths occurring only once. The sequencing sample was made of peripheral blood. These receptors were collected from a woman aged 55-75 years with COVID-19, enrolled during active disease.

V is TRBV19 and J is TRBJ1-1; D remains unclear. This CDR3 is 13 amino acids long. V lost 7 bases and J 0 bases, leaving 9 bases between the germline ends. Germline CDR1 LNHDA, CDR2 SQIVND (reference sequence). Written as DNA, the CDR3 is TGTGCCAGTAATGGGAGGGTGAACACTGAAGCTTTCTTT. Translated, it gives CASNGRVNTEAFF.

The CDR3 sequence: CASSVGTGVRRDTGELFF. As DNA, the CDR3 is TGTGCCAGCAGCGTAGGGACAGGGGTCAGGCGAGACACCGGGGAGCTGTTTTTT. The chain recombines TRBV9 with TRBJ2-2; 9 bases fit TRBD1. CDR1 and CDR2 from the germline V gene are SGDLS and YYNGEE. J gave up 3 bases and V 0 bases, and 9 bases lay outside the gene matches. The CDR3 has 18 amino acids.

The gene calls are TRBV9 and TRBJ2-2; TRBD1 matches at 8 bases. J lost 6 bases, V lost 0 bases, and 4 bases had no gene match. This CDR3 has 15 amino acids. Germline V gene data show CDR1 as SGDLS and CDR2 as YYNGEE. The CDR3 bases are TGTGCCAGCAGCGTAGAAACAGGGGGGTCCGGGGAGCTGTTTTTT. Translated: CASSVETGGSGELFF.

The rearrangement uses TRBV12-1 and TRBJ2-7; the D call in the table, TRBD1, was not verified against the DNA. TRBV12-1 is designated a pseudogene. The CDR3 loop spans 16 amino acids. The CDR3 bases are TGTGCCAGCAGCTTTCCCGCCGACAGGTCCTCCTACGAGCAGTACTTC. It yields the protein CASSFPADRSSYEQYF.

The V and J genes are TRBV6-5 and TRBJ1-3; the D is unclear. The CDR3 sequence is 16 residues long. Germline values: CDR1 MNHEY, CDR2 SVGAGI. The germline V and J ends were trimmed by 0 bases and 0 bases, with 9 bases remaining between them. In DNA, the CDR3 is TGTGCCAGCAGTTACTCTTCAGCGTACTCTGGAAACACCATATATTTT. Translating gives CASSYSSAYSGNTIYF.

The chain employs TRBV11-2 and TRBJ2-7; 8 positions match TRBD1. CDR3 length: 15 amino acids. With 2 bases clipped from V and 2 bases from J, the junction kept 5 bases outside the gene matches. Per the germline V gene, CDR1 is SGHAT and CDR2 is FQNNGV. The CDR3 sequence: CASSLSAGGPYEQYF. The CDR3 DNA follows: TGTGCCAGCAGCTTATCGGCAGGGGGCCCCTACGAGCAGTACTTC.

As concerns this clone: Likely a read error: the CDR3 ends without its conserved phenylalanine or tryptophan. The V gene is TRBV18, the J gene TRBJ2-7; D may be TRBD1 (6 bases). This CDR3 has 13 amino acids. Trimming left V 3 bases short and J 4 bases short, with 10 bases between. Germline V CDR1 and CDR2: KGHSH, LQKENI. The CDR3, as DNA: TGTGCCAGCTCACCCGGACAGCTTTACGAGCAGTACTCC. The encoded protein is CASSPGQLYEQYS.

The rearrangement joins TRBV20-1 to TRBJ1-4; a possible D gene is TRBD1 (5 bases). The CDR3 contains 17 residues. Germline V gives CDR1 DFQATT, CDR2 SNEGSKA (reference sequence). Trimming stripped 3 bases from V and 6 bases from J, with 23 bases between. CDR3 nucleotide sequence: TGCAGTGCTAGTTTCTTCTCCCGGATACAGGTTGATGAAAAACTGTTTTTT. Protein product: CSASFFSRIQVDEKLFF.

This clone was seen a single time. The chain employs TRBV23-1 and TRBJ1-2; perhaps TRBD1 as D (5 bases). Being an ORF, TRBV23-1 has a function that is uncertain. Deletions cut 5 bases from V and 8 bases from J, with 24 bases between. The CDR3 loop spans 16 amino acids. The DNA for the CDR3 is TGCGCCAGCAGTTCAAACCAACACCAGGGATCCGACGGCTACACCTTC. As protein: CASSSNQHQGSDGYTF.

The rearrangement joins TRBV7-6 to TRBJ1-1; D remains ambiguous. Trimming cost V 1 base and J 1 base, with 10 bases left between them. CDR1 and CDR2 (germline): SGHVS, FNYEAQ. There are 15 residues in the CDR3. The CDR3, as DNA: TGTGCCAGCAGCTTAGACGGAAACAGGAACACTGAAGCTTTCTTT. Residues: CASSLDGNRNTEAFF.

The genes are TRBV12-5 and TRBJ1-1; D is ambiguous. Germline CDR1 and CDR2: LGHNT and FRNRAP. V was trimmed by 0 bases and J by 0 bases, leaving 11 bases between them. The CDR3 is 16 amino acids. CDR3 amino acids: CASGLVIGPMNTEAFF. The CDR3 DNA is TGTGCTAGTGGTTTGGTAATTGGGCCCATGAACACTGAAGCTTTCTTT.

The rearrangement uses TRBV3-1 (or the pseudogene TRBV3-2) and TRBJ2-2, with D possibly TRBD1 on 5 matching bases. CDR1 and CDR2 (germline): LGHDT, YNNKEL (reference sequence). Trimming pared 4 bases from V and 4 bases from J, leaving 19 bases between. The CDR3 contains 17 residues. For the CDR3, the DNA is TGTGCCAGCAGCCGAGGACAAGCCTTCCGAGGCACCGGGGAGCTGTTTTTT. Translating gives CASSRGQAFRGTGELFF.

Only a few counts were recorded for this clone. The chain couples TRBV5-5 to TRBJ2-5; the D gene is possibly TRBD2 (5 bases). Germline assignment: CDR1 SGHKS and CDR2 YYEKEE (reference sequence). The CDR3 totals 19 residues. V dropped 3 bases and J dropped 4 bases, with 28 bases sitting between them. CDR3 nucleotides: TGTGCCAGCAGCTCATTTACTAGTCGATCGGCGAAAGGTGGAGAGACCCAGTACTTC. Encoded protein: CASSSFTSRSAKGGETQYF.

The rearrangement links TRBV5-4 to TRBJ1-1, with D hard to call. CDR1 is SGHNT, CDR2 YYREEE, per germline (reference sequence). CDR3 length: 15 amino acids. Between the trimmed V and J ends, which lost 2 bases and 0 bases, there was a span of 11 bases. This CDR3 reads CASSFGVLLNTEAFF. CDR3 DNA sequence: TGTGCCAGCAGCTTCGGGGTTCTGTTGAACACTGAAGCTTTCTTT.

The chain combines TRBV6-1 with TRBJ1-3; no clear D gene. V lost 3 bases and J 0 bases, leaving 6 bases between the germline ends. CDR3 size: 14 residues. Germline V gene sequence: CDR1 MNHNS, CDR2 SASEGT. CDR3 loop: CASSERFSGNTIYF. For the CDR3, the DNA is TGTGCCAGCAGTGAGAGGTTCTCTGGAAACACCATATATTTT.

This chain links TRBV5-8 with TRBJ1-3; D is perhaps TRBD1 (6 bases). The V and J ends lost 0 bases and 2 bases respectively, with 15 bases between them. Per the germline V gene, CDR1 is SGHTS and CDR2 is YDEGEE. CDR3 size: 17 residues. CDR3 in DNA: TGTGCCAGCAGCTTGGACCCGGACAGACCGACTGGAAACACCATATATTTT. Protein: CASSLDPDRPTGNTIYF.

V usage is TRBV6-5 and J usage is TRBJ2-2, with 13 bases fitting TRBD2. Looked up from germline, CDR1 is MNHEY and CDR2 is SVGAGI. This CDR3 is 15 amino acids long. With V trimmed by 6 bases and J by 5 bases, 3 bases remained unmatched. DNA for the CDR3: TGTGCCAGCAGCCCGACTAGCGGGGGGACCGGGGAGCTGTTTTTT. It yields the protein CASSPTSGGTGELFF.

This chain uses TRBV6-5 with TRBJ1-6; D gene unclear. This CDR3 spans 12 amino acids. V shed 5 bases and J shed 7 bases, with 6 bases lying between them. Germline V CDR1 and CDR2: MNHEY, SVGAGI. CDR3 coding DNA: TGTGCCAGCAGTACGCGAAATTCACCCCTCCACTTT. It codes for CASSTRNSPLHF.

The CDR3 sequence: CASSLVGSQETQYF. The CDR3 DNA reads TGTGCCAGCAGCTTGGTGGGCAGCCAAGAGACCCAGTACTTC. The chain links TRBV5-5 to TRBJ2-5; D not certain. This CDR3 has 14 amino acids. Trimming cost V 0 bases and J 1 base, with 7 bases left between them. The germline CDR1 and CDR2 sequences are SGHKS and YYEKEE (reference sequence).

The chain employs TRBV19 and TRBJ2-1, with 13 bases lining up with TRBD2. The CDR3 is 17 residues long. Germline V gene data show CDR1 as LNHDA and CDR2 as SQIVND (reference sequence). V shed 5 bases and J 6 bases; nucleotides not matched to a gene: 10. The CDR3 DNA reads as TGTGCCAGTAGTCTACTAGCGGGGGGGCTCGGTTCCAATGAGCAGTTCTTC. Its translation: CASSLLAGGLGSNEQFF.

The rearrangement joins TRBV2 to TRBJ2-1; weak D call: TRBD1 (6 bases). The CDR3 length is 13 residues. V shed 2 bases and J shed 8 bases, with 10 bases lying between them. The germline V gene has CDR1 SNHLY and CDR2 FYNNEI. The chain's CDR3 is CASSEQGFDEQFF. DNA of the CDR3: TGTGCCAGCAGTGAACAGGGGTTCGATGAGCAGTTCTTC.

The chain joins TRBV6-6 to TRBJ1-1; D possibly corresponds to TRBD1 (5 bases). This CDR3 spans 16 amino acids. V was clipped by 0 bases and J by 4 bases, with 15 bases between them. CDR1 and CDR2 from the germline V gene are MNHNY and SVGAGI (reference sequence). CDR3 amino acids: CASSYSLQTGVTEAFF. The CDR3 region has the DNA TGTGCCAGCAGTTACTCGTTACAGACGGGGGTCACTGAAGCTTTCTTT.

The chain is built from TRBV4-1 and TRBJ1-1; the D is unclear. With 2 bases removed from V and 6 bases from J, the gap between germline ends came to 16 bases. CDR1 is MGHRA, CDR2 YSYEKL, per germline. The CDR3 consists of 15 residues. The chain's CDR3 is CASSQIVPAGAEAFF. The DNA of the CDR3 is TGCGCCAGCAGCCAAATAGTCCCCGCCGGGGCTGAAGCTTTCTTT.

The V gene is TRBV19, the J gene TRBJ1-5; 8 bases agree with TRBD1. J gave up 4 bases and V 8 bases, and 7 bases lay outside the gene matches. The germline V gene has CDR1 LNHDA and CDR2 SQIVND (reference sequence). The CDR3 sequence is 14 residues long. The CDR3 coding sequence is TGTGCCAGTGTTGGACAGGGCCGTAATCAGCCCCAGCATTTT. Its translation is CASVGQGRNQPQHF.

The chain links TRBV11-3 to TRBJ2-2; no reliable D call. This CDR3 has 12 residues. V was pared by 5 bases and J by 7 bases, with 8 bases between. Looked up from germline, CDR1 is SGHNT and CDR2 is YENEEA. The CDR3 reads CASSRYSGELFF. The CDR3 DNA sequence: TGTGCCAGCAGCCGCTACAGCGGGGAGCTGTTTTTT. Based on the CDR3 plus reference TRBV11-3 and TRBJ2-2, the full variable domain is EAGVVQSPRYKIIEKKQPVAFWCNPISGHNTLYWYLQNLGQGPELLIRYENEEAVDDSQLPKDRFSAERLKGVDSTLKIQPAELGDSAVYLCASSRYSGELFFGEGSRLTVL.

The V and J genes are TRBV13 and TRBJ2-5, with 12 positions matching TRBD2. The CDR3 consists of 17 residues. Germline V lookup: CDR1 PRHDT, CDR2 FYEKMQ (reference sequence). The V segment lost 4 bases and the J segment 1 base; nucleotides outside the gene matches: 7. CDR3 region: CASSSRTSGASQETQYF. The CDR3 coding sequence is TGTGCCAGCAGCTCCCGGACTAGCGGGGCTTCCCAAGAGACCCAGTACTTC.

This clone was picked up one time. The gene calls are TRBV6-5 and TRBJ1-2, with D possibly matching TRBD1 (6 bases). Per germline, CDR1 MNHEY and CDR2 SVGAGI. There are 14 residues in the CDR3. The germline V and J ends were trimmed by 7 bases and 3 bases, with 15 bases remaining between them. The CDR3 coding sequence is TGTGCCAGCACCTGGACAGAAACTTACTATGGCTACACCTTC. Amino acid sequence: CASTWTETYYGYTF.

The chain carries TRBV6-6 and TRBJ1-5; D unresolved. Trimming took 4 bases from V and 5 from J, leaving 12 bases between them. The CDR3 runs to 14 residues. The germline V gene has CDR1 MNHNY and CDR2 SVGAGI (reference sequence). DNA of the CDR3: TGTGCCAGCAGTTCCGGAGGGAGTTATCAGCCCCAGCATTTT. As protein: CASSSGGSYQPQHF.

The chain is built from TRBV19 and TRBJ1-2, with 7 nucleotides matching TRBD1. The CDR3 is 14 amino acids. V was pared by 8 bases and J by 6 bases, with 12 bases of the junction left unmatched. Germline loops: CDR1 LNHDA, CDR2 SQIVND (reference sequence). The CDR3: CASQTSRGHNGYTF. CDR3 coding DNA: TGTGCCAGTCAGACGTCAAGGGGGCATAATGGCTACACCTTC.

This clone was seen just once. The chain has TRBV7-2 and TRBJ1-5; the D is unclear. CDR1 and CDR2 from the germline V gene are SGHTA and FQGNSA. This CDR3 is 15 amino acids long. With 6 bases removed from V and 7 bases from J, the gap between germline ends came to 19 bases. The CDR3 DNA reads as TGTGCCAGCAGTCTCATGGGCGGGCCCAGGCAGCCCCAGCATTTT. Its protein product is CASSLMGGPRQPQHF.